The rows below give T cell receptor beta chains drawn from one sample of a study of low-dose radiotherapy and immunotherapy resistance in tumors. In TCRdb, the reads were re-called with MiXCR into one record per CDR3 protein. The sample lists 64,000 or so distinct CDR3 sequences, around 32% seen once, with 11% in the top ten. The sequencing used PBMCs, collected before treatment. The source of these receptors is a female donor with ovarian cancer. Each CDR3 is given with its conserved first and last residue. The D gene is left open where the match is weak. Size is stated for part of the rows, as once, few or many counts, or as a class when the clone is expanded.

clone size	V gene	J gene	D gene	CDR3 DNA	CDR3 protein
few	TRBV5-3	TRBJ2-7	.	TGTGCCAGCAGCTTGGCTGAAGTACAAGCCGAGCAGTACTTC	CASSLAEVQAEQYF
many	TRBV2	TRBJ2-7	.	TGTGCCAGCAGTGAAAGGTCGGGCAGTACCTACGAGCAGTACTTC	CASSERSGSTYEQYF
many	TRBV15	TRBJ2-7	TRBD2	TGTGCCACCAGCAGGAGCGGGAGCTCCTACGAGCAGTACTTC	CATSRSGSSYEQYF
many	TRBV28	TRBJ2-2	TRBD2	TGTGCCAGTAGTCCACGGACTAGTCCCGCCGGGGAGCTGTTTTTT	CASSPRTSPAGELFF
many	TRBV13	TRBJ1-5	.	TGTGCCAGTTCTAGAAGAGTGGGGGGAGATTGGAATCAGCCCCAGCATTTT	CASSRRVGGDWNQPQHF
medium-sized	TRBV24-1	TRBJ2-1	.	TGTGCCACCAGTGATAGGCAGGTGGCTTACAATGAGCAGTTCTTC	CATSDRQVAYNEQFF
.	TRBV4-2	TRBJ2-7	TRBD1	TGTGCCAGCAGCCAAGGACAGGGCCCGGCCTACGAGCAGTACTTC	CASSQGQGPAYEQYF
many	TRBV28	TRBJ2-3	TRBD2	TGTGCCAGCAACCACCTCAGCGGGGGGGGCACAGATACGCAGTATTTT	CASNHLSGGGTDTQYF
few	TRBV20-1	TRBJ2-1	.	TGCAGTGCTTCCCGGGACCCACGACCGTACAATGAGCAGTTCTTC	CSASRDPRPYNEQFF
many	TRBV19	TRBJ2-2	.	TGTGCCAGTAGTCCTCGGGAGACCAACACCGGGGAGCTGTTTTTT	CASSPRETNTGELFF
many	TRBV6-1	TRBJ2-1	.	TGTGCCAGCAGCTCGGAGGGGGTGACCTACAATGAGCAGTTCTTC	CASSSEGVTYNEQFF
many	TRBV6-5	TRBJ2-1	TRBD2	TGTGCCAGCAGTCAGCTAGCGGGAGGCCTTACGAGCTCCTACAATGAGCAGTTCTTC	CASSQLAGGLTSSYNEQFF
many	TRBV25-1	TRBJ2-2	.	TGTGCCAGCAGTGGTCGACGGAGACGTGGCACCGGGGAGCTGTTTTTT	CASSGRRRRGTGELFF
many	TRBV20-1	TRBJ2-1	TRBD2	TGCAGTGCTCAAGAGGGGGTCGGGACTAGCGGCGGTGAGCAGTTCTTC	CSAQEGVGTSGGEQFF
.	TRBV6-2/TRBV6-3	TRBJ1-5	.	TGTGCCAGCAGTTACCCAGGTTATAGCAATCAGCCCCAGCATTTT	CASSYPGYSNQPQHF
many	TRBV4-1	TRBJ2-3	TRBD2	TGCGCCAGCAGCCAAGCAACTAGCGGGGCGGGAGATACGCAGTATTTT	CASSQATSGAGDTQYF
.	TRBV2	TRBJ2-1	TRBD2	TGTGCCAGCAGTGAAAATGCGTGGGAGGGCCTTGAGCAGTTCTTC	CASSENAWEGLEQFF
.	TRBV20-1	TRBJ1-1	TRBD1	TGCAGTGCTAGAGATCGCAGGGGGGGACCTTTTGAAGCTTTCTTT	CSARDRRGGPFEAFF
many	TRBV4-3	TRBJ2-1	TRBD2	TGCGCCAGCAGCCTAGTTGGTAGCGGGAGAAATGAGCAGTTCTTC	CASSLVGSGRNEQFF
.	TRBV20-1	TRBJ1-6	TRBD1	TGCAGTGCTACTGGGACAGGGGGCGCCGATAATTCACCCCTCCACTTT	CSATGTGGADNSPLHF